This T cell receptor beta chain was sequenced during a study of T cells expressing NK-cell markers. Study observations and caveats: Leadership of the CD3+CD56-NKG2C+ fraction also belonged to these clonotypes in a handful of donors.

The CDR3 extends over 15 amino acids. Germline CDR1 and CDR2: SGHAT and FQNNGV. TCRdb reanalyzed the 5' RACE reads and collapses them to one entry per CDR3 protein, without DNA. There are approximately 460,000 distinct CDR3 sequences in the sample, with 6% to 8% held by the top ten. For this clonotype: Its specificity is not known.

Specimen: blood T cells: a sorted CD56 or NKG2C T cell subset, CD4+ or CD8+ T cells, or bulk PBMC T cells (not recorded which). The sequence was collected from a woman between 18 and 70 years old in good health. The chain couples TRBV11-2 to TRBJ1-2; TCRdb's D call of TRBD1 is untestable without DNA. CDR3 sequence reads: CASSPRVDTNYGYTF.